The T cell receptor (beta chain) described here comes from a study of cytomegalovirus exposure and HLA in healthy donors. The PCR had 60 Vbeta and 13 Jbeta primers. The assay was immunoSEQ multiplex PCR, and TCRdb's table has in-frame clones only and misses some. The repertoire holds approximately 210,000 clones, about three quarters seen once, with approximately 1.8% in the top ten. CDR1 and CDR2 from the germline V gene are LNHDA and SQIVND (reference sequence). The ends were cut back, 1 base at V and 2 bases at J, with 12 bases in the middle. The CDR3 contains 15 residues. The sample consisted of PBMCs. The rearrangement uses TRBV19 and TRBJ2-7; TRBD1 might be the D (5 bases). This clonotype was sampled from a male donor in good health and CMV-seronegative. As DNA, the CDR3 is TGTGCCAGTAGTATAGGCCATGGACAAACCTACGAGCAGTACTTC. Amino acid sequence: CASSIGHGQTYEQYF.